This T cell receptor beta chain is from a study of response to subunit inactivated influenza vaccine. Germline lookup yields CDR1 MDHEN and CDR2 SYDVKM. The V and J ends lost 7 bases and 7 bases respectively, with 11 bases between them. The CDR3 is 13 amino acids. This clonotype was seen many times. The target antigen is unknown. TCRdb ran MiXCR on the RT-PCR reads and lists one entry per CDR3 protein. The sample contains 200,000 to 300,000 distinct CDR3 sequences, 12% of which appear only once. Findings and limits, study-wide: The authors suggested that every seasonal influenza vaccination recruits few new T cells.

The chain links TRBV28 to TRBJ1-6; D not certain. The sample was non-naive T cells sorted from PBMCs, taken less than 15 days before vaccination. The TCR was taken from a man aged 45-65 years who received an inactivated influenza vaccine. Written as DNA, the CDR3 is TGTGCCAGCACCCCCCCCGCGAATTCACCCCTCCACTTT. Protein sequence: CASTPPANSPLHF.